These 17 T cell receptor beta chains share one sample of origin, sequenced in a study of blood T cell repertoires in COVID-19. Clones were read by immunoSEQ multiplex PCR, and TCRdb kept only the in-frame ones, dropping some. Of just over 300,000 clones listed, about nine tenths are singletons. Sequenced material: PBMCs or T cells enriched from blood (not recorded which). Source of these receptors: a man aged 30-40 years who had recovered from COVID-19.

This clone was observed a few times. The chain links TRBV7-9 to TRBJ1-2, with a possible D match to TRBD1 (6 bases). The V gene lost 5 bases and the J gene lost 1 base, with 11 bases spanning the gap. The CDR3 consists of 14 residues. Germline V gene sequence: CDR1 SEHNR, CDR2 FQNEAQ (reference sequence). In DNA form, the CDR3 reads TGTGCCAGCAGCCCTACAGGGTTTAACTATGGCTACACCTTC. This gives the protein CASSPTGFNYGYTF.

With regard to this clone: Since a much larger clone is just one base distant, this may be a read error. The chain combines TRBV6-5 with TRBJ2-7; 12 positions match TRBD2. J gave up 3 bases and V 5 bases, and 2 bases lay outside the gene matches. Per germline, CDR1 MNHEY and CDR2 SVGAGI. The CDR3 runs 14 residues. CDR3 residues: CASSRTSGDYEQYF. The CDR3 DNA follows: TGTGCCAGCAGTAGGACTAGCGGGGACTACGAGCAGTACTTC.

J is TRBJ2-1 and V is TRBV24-1; the match to TRBD2 covers 8 bases. Germline CDR1 is KGHDR and CDR2 is SFDVKD. This CDR3 is 16 amino acids long. With V trimmed by 4 bases and J by 0 bases, 4 bases remained unmatched. As DNA, the CDR3 is TGTGCCACCAGTGAAAGACTAGCGAGCTCCTACAATGAGCAGTTCTTC. It is translated as CATSERLASSYNEQFF.

The V and J genes are TRBV7-9 and TRBJ1-2; TRBD1 might be the D (6 bases). Germline V CDR1 and CDR2: SEHNR, FQNEAQ (reference sequence). The CDR3 runs 12 residues. Trimming shortened V by 8 bases and J by 6 bases, and 13 bases separated the two germline ends. CDR3 coding DNA: TGTGCCAGCGGACAGACAACACATGGCTACACCTTC. Translation gives CASGQTTHGYTF.

V gene TRBV28 combines with J gene TRBJ1-5, with TRBD1 matching over 9 bases. The germline V gene encodes CDR1 MDHEN and CDR2 SYDVKM. This CDR3 comprises 15 residues. With 5 bases clipped from V and 2 bases from J, the junction kept 4 bases outside the gene matches. DNA for the CDR3: TGTGCCAGCAGTACAGGGGGCTCGGGCAATCAGCCCCAGCATTTT. Translated: CASSTGGSGNQPQHF.

The chain has TRBV5-6 and TRBJ1-2; D may be TRBD1 (5 bases). CDR1 is SGHDT and CDR2 is YYEEEE in the germline V gene. The CDR3 spans 14 residues. Trimming stripped 4 bases from V and 2 bases from J, with 12 bases between. The DNA for the CDR3 is TGTGCCAGCAGCGCGGCAGGGAAGAACTATGGCTACACCTTC. This gives the protein CASSAAGKNYGYTF.

The rearrangement uses TRBV14 and TRBJ2-2, with 14 bases identical to TRBD2. The CDR3 spans 18 residues. The J segment lost 1 base and the V segment lost 4 bases, leaving 5 bases of the junction unmatched. CDR1 and CDR2 from the germline V gene are SGHDN and FVKESK. The CDR3 region is CASSPGTSGRRNTGELFF. The CDR3 coding sequence is TGTGCCAGCAGCCCGGGGACTAGCGGGAGAAGGAACACCGGGGAGCTGTTTTTT.

The rearrangement links TRBV2 to TRBJ1-1, with a tentative D call TRBD1 (5 bases). The CDR3 runs to 16 residues. The V gene lost 4 bases and the J gene lost 2 bases, with 17 bases spanning the gap. Germline V gene sequence: CDR1 SNHLY, CDR2 FYNNEI. DNA for the CDR3: TGTGCCAGCAGTGCCAGACCCTGGGGCCGTAACACTGAAGCTTTCTTT. It encodes CASSARPWGRNTEAFF.

This clone was recorded a few times. This sequence joins TRBV6-6 and TRBJ1-2; TRBD1 aligns across 8 bases. The J segment lost 8 bases and the V segment lost 5 bases, leaving 16 bases of the junction unmatched. This CDR3 spans 16 amino acids. From germline, CDR1 is MNHNY and CDR2 SVGAGI (reference sequence). CDR3: CASSRRWGQAIGGYTF. The CDR3, as DNA: TGTGCCAGCAGTCGAAGATGGGGACAGGCTATTGGCGGCTACACCTTC.

The chain is built from TRBV7-9 and TRBJ2-2, with D possibly being TRBD1 (6 bases). Germline lookup yields CDR1 SEHNR and CDR2 FQNEAQ (reference sequence). V was clipped by 5 bases and J by 5 bases, with 24 bases between them. This CDR3 is built from 18 residues. CDR3 loop: CASSLNRVLVEGTGELFF. As DNA, the CDR3 is TGTGCCAGCAGCCTAAACAGGGTCTTGGTCGAGGGAACCGGGGAGCTGTTTTTT.

Only one count was recorded for this clone. This sequence joins TRBV12-3 or TRBV12-4 and TRBJ2-7; weak D call: TRBD1 (6 bases). The ends were cut back, 5 bases at V and 7 bases at J, with 15 bases in the middle. The CDR3 runs 13 residues. The CDR3, as DNA: TGTGCCAGCAGTCAGGACAGCGGCGGGGAGCAGTACTTC. Protein sequence: CASSQDSGGEQYF.

The chain uses TRBV5-1 and TRBJ1-3, with TRBD1 matching over 8 bases. The CDR3 spans 17 residues. The junction had 8 bases not matched to a gene; V was cut back by 3 bases and J by 0 bases. Germline V lookup: CDR1 SGHRS, CDR2 YFSETQ. The CDR3 protein is CASSSGQGGSSGNTIYF. CDR3 nucleotide sequence: TGCGCCAGCAGCTCCGGACAGGGAGGGAGCTCTGGAAACACCATATATTTT.

J is TRBJ2-7 and V is TRBV28; D unclear. Trimming took off 6 bases at V and 3 bases at J, with 9 bases between the two ends. CDR3 length: 12 amino acids. Germline assignment: CDR1 MDHEN and CDR2 SYDVKM. The CDR3 coding sequence is TGTGCCAGCAGGGAAAGCGTCTACGAGCAGTACTTC. This encodes CASRESVYEQYF.

This chain's CDR3 is CASSLRQNTDTQYF. For the CDR3, the DNA is TGTGCCAGCAGCTTGAGGCAGAACACAGATACGCAGTATTTT. This chain joins TRBV7-6 and TRBJ2-3; D is ambiguous. Between the trimmed V and J ends, which lost 3 bases and 2 bases, there was a span of 9 bases. The germline gives CDR1 SGHVS, CDR2 FNYEAQ. CDR3 length: 14 amino acids.

This chain connects TRBV7-9 to TRBJ1-4, with 7 bases identical to TRBD1. Trimming cost V 5 bases and J 8 bases; bases outside gene matches: 8. Germline V gene data show CDR1 as SEHNR and CDR2 as FQNEAQ (reference sequence). The CDR3 extends over 14 amino acids. In DNA form, the CDR3 reads TGTGCCAGCAGCCGAGACAGGGCTTCCGAAAAACTGTTTTTT. Protein: CASSRDRASEKLFF. The entire variable domain, with the rest obtained from reference TRBV7-9 and TRBJ1-4, is as follows: DTGVSQNPRHKITKRGQNVTFRCDPISEHNRLYWYRQTLGQGPEFLTYFQNEAQLEKSRLLSDRFSAERPKGSFSTLEIQRTEQGDSAMYLCASSRDRASEKLFFGSGTQLSVL.

V gene TRBV24-1 combines with J gene TRBJ2-2, with D possibly matching TRBD1 (6 bases). This CDR3 contains 15 residues. Trimming took 7 bases from V and 0 from J, leaving 11 bases between them. CDR1 and CDR2 (germline): KGHDR, SFDVKD. The CDR3 region has the DNA TGTGCCACCAGCAGGGGCGTCTCGAACACCGGGGAGCTGTTTTTT. It specifies CATSRGVSNTGELFF.

The J gene is TRBJ2-7, the V gene TRBV4-2; possibly TRBD2 for D (7 bases). Germline values: CDR1 LGHNA, CDR2 YNFKEQ. The CDR3 has 20 amino acids. The ends were cut back, 0 bases at V and 2 bases at J, with 26 bases in the middle. CDR3 region: CASSQDQGPSRGAITYEQYF. DNA for the CDR3: TGTGCCAGCAGCCAAGATCAAGGGCCCTCCCGGGGGGCAATCACCTACGAGCAGTACTTC.